These 14 T cell receptor beta chains were sequenced from one sample in a study of blood T cell repertoires in COVID-19. Clones were read by immunoSEQ multiplex PCR, and TCRdb kept only the in-frame ones, dropping some. Among 150,000 or so clones, roughly 80% were seen once, and the ten largest hold over 25%. The sequencing input was peripheral blood. Every receptor here comes from a woman aged 55-70 years with acute or convalescent COVID-19.

The chain combines TRBV5-5 with TRBJ2-1; D unclear. From germline, CDR1 is SGHKS and CDR2 YYEKEE (reference sequence). Trimming took off 4 bases at V and 3 bases at J, with 11 bases between the two ends. This CDR3 is built from 14 residues. Here the CDR3 DNA reads TGTGCCAGCAGCGACAAAGTCCTCTACAATGAGCAGTTCTTC. This codes for CASSDKVLYNEQFF.

The V and J genes are TRBV5-8 and TRBJ1-2; 10 bases are shared with TRBD1. Germline CDR1 SGHTS, CDR2 YDEGEE. This CDR3 has 14 amino acids. The V gene end was trimmed by 4 bases and the J gene end by 8 bases; junction bases not matched to a gene: 8. CDR3 residues: CASSTRGQGRGYTF. CDR3 nucleotide sequence: TGTGCCAGCAGCACGAGGGGACAGGGGAGAGGCTACACCTTC.

The chain recombines TRBV3-1 (or the pseudogene TRBV3-2) with TRBJ2-3; 7 bases align to TRBD2. After removal of 4 bases from V and 2 bases from J, the junction contained 6 bases not matched to a gene. This CDR3 spans 15 amino acids. Germline values: CDR1 LGHDT, CDR2 YNNKEL (reference sequence). The CDR3 loop is CASSLRRGDTDTQYF. For the CDR3, the DNA is TGTGCCAGCAGCCTCCGTCGGGGGGACACAGATACGCAGTATTTT.

The chain is built from TRBV9 and TRBJ1-1; TRBD1 might be the D (5 bases). Trimming pared 4 bases from V and 3 bases from J, leaving 19 bases between. CDR1 and CDR2 (germline): SGDLS, YYNGEE. The CDR3 contains 16 residues. The DNA of the CDR3 is TGTGCCAGCAGCCCCTGGGCGGGGGTAGTCGACACTGAAGCTTTCTTT. This translates into CASSPWAGVVDTEAFF.

V usage is TRBV12-3 or TRBV12-4 and J usage is TRBJ2-2, with no clear D. V was clipped by 7 bases and J by 4 bases, with 10 bases between them. This CDR3 has 13 residues. The CDR3 here is CASTLPGTGELFF. The CDR3 DNA sequence: TGTGCCAGCACCCTCCCGGGCACCGGGGAGCTGTTTTTT.

The chain combines TRBV5-1 with TRBJ1-2; a possible D gene is TRBD1 (6 bases). V gave up 3 bases and J gave up 7 bases, with 13 bases separating them. The CDR3 is 13 amino acids. The germline V gene encodes CDR1 SGHRS and CDR2 YFSETQ. CDR3 protein: CASSSDSSFGYTF. Written as DNA, the CDR3 is TGCGCCAGCAGCTCGGACAGTAGTTTTGGCTACACCTTC. Combining the CDR3 with reference TRBV5-1 and TRBJ1-2 gives the whole variable domain KAGVTQTPRYLIKTRGQQVTLSCSPISGHRSVSWYQQTPGQGLQFLFEYFSETQRNKGNFPGRFSGRQFSNSRSEMNVSTLELGDSALYLCASSSDSSFGYTFGSGTRLTVV.

The chain has TRBV7-8 and TRBJ2-7, with 12 bases fitting TRBD2. J lost 6 bases, V lost 0 bases, and 6 bases had no gene match. This CDR3 is 16 amino acids long. Germline assignment: CDR1 SGHVS and CDR2 FQNEAQ. This CDR3 reads CASSLAPLAGGGEQYF. DNA for the CDR3: TGTGCCAGCAGCTTAGCTCCGCTAGCGGGGGGGGGCGAGCAGTACTTC. Combining the CDR3 with reference TRBV7-8 and TRBJ2-7 gives the whole variable domain GAGVSQSPRYKVAKRGQDVALRCDPISGHVSLFWYQQALGQGPEFLTYFQNEAQLDKSGLPSDRFFAERPEGSVSTLKIQRTQQEDSAVYLCASSLAPLAGGGEQYFGPGTRLTVT.

The chain couples TRBV18 to TRBJ1-2; 7 bases line up with TRBD1. CDR1 and CDR2 (germline): KGHSH, LQKENI. The CDR3 is made up of 13 amino acids. V was clipped by 5 bases and J by 6 bases; unmatched bases: 6. In DNA form, the CDR3 reads TGTGCCAGCTCATACGGGACAGCCAATGGCTACACCTTC. It translates to CASSYGTANGYTF. The variable domain in full, with the rest retrieved from reference TRBV18 and TRBJ1-2, is NAGVMQNPRHLVRRRGQEARLRCSPMKGHSHVYWYRQLPEEGLKFMVYLQKENIIDESGMPKERFSAEFPKEGPSILRIQQVVRGDSAAYFCASSYGTANGYTFGSGTRLTVV.

V usage is TRBV6-4 and J usage is TRBJ1-1, with 7 nucleotides matching TRBD1. The ends lost 0 bases at V and 4 bases at J; junction bases unmatched: 2. This CDR3 region has 14 residues. Germline assignment: CDR1 MRHNA and CDR2 SNTAGT. As DNA, the CDR3 is TGTGCCAGCAGTGACTCGGGACAGAGCACTGAAGCTTTCTTT. This sequence encodes CASSDSGQSTEAFF.

V is TRBV29-1 and J is TRBJ2-3; perhaps TRBD1 as D (6 bases). Germline CDR1 and CDR2: SQVTM and ANQGSEA. The V end lost 6 bases, the J end lost 6 bases, and 16 bases lay between the germline ends. The CDR3 has 13 amino acids. The CDR3 here is CSVKQGAGDTQYF. The CDR3 nucleotides are TGCAGCGTCAAACAGGGAGCCGGGGATACGCAGTATTTT.

The chain has TRBV7-6 and TRBJ1-6; TRBD1 matches 7 bases. Germline CDR1 and CDR2: SGHVS and FNYEAQ. V lost 5 bases, J lost 6 bases, and 19 bases stayed unmatched. This CDR3 region has 19 residues. The CDR3 protein is CASSEYPNQGVDGNSPLHF. Written as DNA, the CDR3 is TGTGCCAGCAGCGAGTACCCTAATCAGGGGGTAGATGGTAATTCACCCCTCCACTTT. Full variable domain (remainder filled in from reference TRBV7-6 and TRBJ1-6): GAGVSQSPRYKVTKRGQDVALRCDPISGHVSLYWYRQALGQGPEFLTYFNYEAQQDKSGLPNDRFSAERPEGSISTLTIQRTEQRDSAMYRCASSEYPNQGVDGNSPLHFGNGTRLTVT.

The J gene is TRBJ2-3, the V gene TRBV27; 10 bases align to TRBD2. CDR1 is MNHEY and CDR2 is SMNVEV in the germline V gene (reference sequence). With V trimmed by 3 bases and J by 3 bases, 3 bases remained unmatched. The length of the CDR3 is 15 residues. CDR3 DNA: TGTGCCAGCAGTTTCTTAGCGGGGGGAACAGATACGCAGTATTTT. Translated: CASSFLAGGTDTQYF.

The chain joins TRBV4-1 to TRBJ2-5, with 12 bases identical to TRBD2. Germline CDR1 MGHRA, CDR2 YSYEKL. This CDR3 has 18 residues. The V gene end was trimmed by 1 base and the J gene end by 2 bases; junction bases not matched to a gene: 8. As DNA, the CDR3 is TGCGCCAGCAGCCAAGGAGGCTCTAGCGGGGGGGCTCAAGAGACCCAGTACTTC. It specifies CASSQGGSSGGAQETQYF.

This clone was seen a single time. The V call is TRBV2, the J call TRBJ1-1; 7 bases are shared with TRBD1. Germline lookup yields CDR1 SNHLY and CDR2 FYNNEI. The CDR3 spans 12 residues. V dropped 5 bases and J dropped 7; count of bases not matched to a gene: 4. The chain's CDR3 is CASSQDRDEAFF. CDR3 nucleotide sequence: TGTGCCAGCAGTCAAGACAGGGATGAAGCTTTCTTT.